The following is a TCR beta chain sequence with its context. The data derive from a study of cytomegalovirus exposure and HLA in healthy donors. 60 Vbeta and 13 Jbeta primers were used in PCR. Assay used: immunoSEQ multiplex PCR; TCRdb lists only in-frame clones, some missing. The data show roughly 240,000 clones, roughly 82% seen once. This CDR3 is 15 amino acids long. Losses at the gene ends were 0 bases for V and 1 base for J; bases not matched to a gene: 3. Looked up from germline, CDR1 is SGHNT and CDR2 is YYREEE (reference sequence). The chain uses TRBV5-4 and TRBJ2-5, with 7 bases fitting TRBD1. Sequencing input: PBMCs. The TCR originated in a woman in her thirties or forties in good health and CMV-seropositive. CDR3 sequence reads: CASSLARDSQETQYF. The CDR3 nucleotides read TGTGCCAGCAGCTTGGCTAGGGACAGCCAAGAGACCCAGTACTTC.